The 28 T cell receptor beta chains below were found in one sample sequenced in a study of T cells in Graves' hyperthyroidism and ophthalmopathy. From RNA transcripts, TCR beta CDR3 regions were amplified. Primed by the HTBI set, a first-round RT-PCR was run on the TCR CDR3. MiXCR, run by TCRdb on the multiplex PCR reads, gives a single entry per CDR3 protein. The sample holds 500,000 to 750,000 distinct CDR3 sequences, around 42% seen once. The sequenced material came from peripheral blood or thyroid tissue (not recorded which). The receptors come from a woman aged 18-29 years with Graves' hyperthyroidism.

This clonotype appeared many times. This rearrangement joins TRBV29-1 to TRBJ1-5, with D perhaps matching TRBD1 (5 bases). Between the trimmed V and J ends, which lost 6 bases and 4 bases, there was a span of 16 bases. CDR3 size: 14 residues. Germline V CDR1 and CDR2: SQVTM, ANQGSEA. In nucleotides, the CDR3 is TGCAGCGTCCGGCAGGGCCCAGGAAATCAGCCCCAGCATTTT. Protein sequence: CSVRQGPGNQPQHF. Based on the CDR3 plus reference TRBV29-1 and TRBJ1-5, the full variable domain is SAVISQKPSRDICQRGTSLTIQCQVDSQVTMMFWYRQQPGQSLTLIATANQGSEATYESGFVIDKFPISRPNLTFSTLTVSNMSPEDSSIYLCSVRQGPGNQPQHFGDGTRLSIL.

This clonotype was seen many times. The J gene is TRBJ1-2, the V gene TRBV3-1; 8 positions match TRBD1. The junction had 4 bases not matched to a gene; V was cut back by 3 bases and J by 7 bases. The CDR3 runs 13 residues. CDR1 is LGHDT and CDR2 is YNNKEL in the germline V gene (reference sequence). CDR3 protein: CASSHGQGGGYTF. CDR3 bases: TGTGCCAGCAGCCACGGACAGGGTGGTGGCTACACCTTC.

On this clonotype itself: A read error is possible here, since a much larger clone lies one base away. The chain carries TRBV12-3 or TRBV12-4 and TRBJ2-7; 7 nucleotides line up with TRBD2. CDR3 length: 15 amino acids. With 8 bases clipped from V and 2 bases from J, the junction kept 12 bases outside the gene matches. CDR3 amino acids: CASWRTRTPPYEQYF. CDR3 DNA sequence: TGTGCCAGCTGGCGGACTAGAACCCCCCCCTACGAGCAGTACTTC.

This clonotype was counted a single time. Without the conserved terminal phenylalanine or tryptophan, this CDR3 likely stems from a read error. Because the CDR3's place on the DNA is in doubt, the DNA is left out and the CDR3 is given as listed by TCRdb. The chain combines TRBV5-1 with TRBJ1-1. The CDR3 is 9 residues long, counting both termini. Germline V lookup: CDR1 SGHRS, CDR2 YFSETQ. The CDR3 protein is CASSLETLS.

This clonotype was seen many times. The gene calls are TRBV29-1 and TRBJ1-1; 10 bases fit TRBD1. CDR1 and CDR2 from the germline V gene are SQVTM and ANQGSEA. This CDR3 region has 14 residues. The V and J ends lost 0 bases and 8 bases, in that order; junction bases with no gene match: 6. In DNA, the CDR3 is TGCAGCGTTGAAGACCCGAGGGACAGGGGAGAAGCTTTCTTT. It is translated as CSVEDPRDRGEAFF.

This rearrangement joins TRBV11-2 to TRBJ1-3; unclear D gene. Deletions cut 3 bases from V and 0 bases from J, with 12 bases between. CDR3 length equals 16 residues. Germline assignment: CDR1 SGHAT and CDR2 FQNNGV. The CDR3 DNA reads TGTGCCAGCAGCTTTACTTTGGGGTACTCTGGAAACACCATATATTTT. Protein: CASSFTLGYSGNTIYF.

This clonotype was detected only a few times. The rearrangement joins TRBV11-2 to TRBJ2-5, with TRBD2 matching 8 bases. Germline V lookup: CDR1 SGHAT, CDR2 FQNNGV. CDR3 size: 16 residues. With 8 bases clipped from V and 0 bases from J, the junction kept 11 bases outside the gene matches. CDR3 amino acids: CASPGNSGTNQETQYF. In DNA, the CDR3 is TGTGCCAGCCCGGGGAATAGCGGGACTAACCAAGAGACCCAGTACTTC.

The V call is TRBV2, the J call TRBJ2-7; 10 bases line up with TRBD1. With 4 bases clipped from V and 7 bases from J, the junction kept 4 bases outside the gene matches. The CDR3 length is 13 residues. Per germline, CDR1 SNHLY and CDR2 FYNNEI. CDR3 DNA sequence: TGTGCCAGCAGTGGACAGGGGGCGGGAGAGCAGTACTTC. Translation: CASSGQGAGEQYF.

V gene TRBV7-6 combines with J gene TRBJ2-7, with unresolved D. CDR1 is SGHVS, CDR2 FNYEAQ, per germline. The germline V and J ends were trimmed by 3 bases and 0 bases, with 9 bases remaining between them. CDR3 size: 14 residues. CDR3: CASSFGVTSYEQYF. CDR3 in DNA: TGTGCCAGCAGCTTCGGCGTGACCTCCTACGAGCAGTACTTC.

This chain connects TRBV7-9 to TRBJ1-1; no clear D. Trimming shortened V by 3 bases and J by 14 bases, and 19 bases separated the two germline ends. CDR3 size: 13 residues. Germline V CDR1 and CDR2: SEHNR, FQNEAQ (reference sequence). CDR3: CASSFRPSHEQFF. CDR3 nucleotides: TGTGCCAGCAGCTTCCGGCCAAGCCATGAGCAGTTCTTT.

This clonotype was seen at least ten times. The V call is TRBV7-9, the J call TRBJ2-2, with TRBD2 matching over 10 bases. This CDR3 contains 13 residues. CDR1 SEHNR and CDR2 FQNEAQ come from the germline V gene (reference sequence). This CDR3 is CAHSGTSAGELFF. The CDR3 DNA reads as TGTGCGCACTCAGGGACTAGCGCCGGGGAGCTGTTTTTT.

This clonotype showed up just a few times. The CDR3 does not end in the conserved phenylalanine or tryptophan, so this is likely a read error. The chain carries TRBV7-9 and TRBJ1-2; the D gene is possibly TRBD1 (6 bases). The germline CDR1 and CDR2 sequences are SEHNR and FQNEAQ (reference sequence). CDR3 length: 16 residues. Written as DNA, the CDR3 is TGTGTCAGCAGCTCCGCCGCACAGGGAGCTAACTATGGCTACACCCTC. Protein product: CVSSSAAQGANYGYTL.

Concerning this clonotype itself: Given a much more abundant clone one base away, this may be a read error. This chain joins TRBV10-3 and TRBJ2-7; the D gene is possibly TRBD1 (6 bases). The V and J ends lost 6 bases and 6 bases respectively, with 9 bases between them. There are 11 residues in the CDR3. Germline values: CDR1 ENHRY, CDR2 SYGVKD. CDR3 nucleotides: TGTGCCATCAGCCTAGGGGGCGAGCAGTACTTC. Translated, it gives CAISLGGEQYF.

This clonotype came up many times. The V and J genes are TRBV6-6 and TRBJ1-5, with D hard to call. Trimming shortened V by 3 bases and J by 0 bases, and 9 bases separated the two germline ends. From germline, CDR1 is MNHNY and CDR2 SVGAGI (reference sequence). This CDR3 contains 15 residues. CDR3 in DNA: TGTGCCAGCAGTTATACCAAGTATAGCAATCAGCCCCAGCATTTT. This translates into CASSYTKYSNQPQHF.

The rearrangement joins TRBV7-9 to TRBJ2-4, with TRBD1 matching 8 bases. V shed 5 bases and J 15 bases; nucleotides not matched to a gene: 6. Germline values: CDR1 SEHNR, CDR2 FQNEAQ (reference sequence). The CDR3 runs 11 residues. This CDR3 reads CASSSQGARYF. The CDR3 DNA reads TGTGCCAGCAGCAGTCAGGGGGCACGGTACTTC.

V and J are TRBV11-2 and TRBJ2-1; TRBD1 might be the D (6 bases). This CDR3 spans 12 amino acids. Trimming removed 5 bases from V and 10 bases from J, with 12 bases in between. CDR1 and CDR2 (germline): SGHAT, FQNNGV. CDR3 protein: CASSLGDTEQFF. CDR3 nucleotides: TGTGCCAGCAGCCTCGGGGACACCGAGCAGTTCTTC.

V gene TRBV7-3 combines with J gene TRBJ1-6; the D gene is possibly TRBD1 (5 bases). CDR1 is SGHTA and CDR2 is FQGTGA in the germline V gene. The CDR3 totals 15 residues. V shed 3 bases and J shed 10 bases, with 16 bases lying between them. The CDR3 DNA reads as TGTGCCAGCAGCTTGGGGGGGGGAGTAGGGTCACCCCTCCACTTT. As protein: CASSLGGGVGSPLHF.

This clonotype was seen ten or more times. J is TRBJ2-2 and V is TRBV24-1, with D perhaps given as TRBD1 or TRBD2 (5 bases each). V was cut by 2 bases and J by 1 base, with 13 bases left in between. Looked up from germline, CDR1 is KGHDR and CDR2 is SFDVKD. The CDR3 runs 17 residues. The CDR3 DNA reads as TGTGCCACCAGTGATTCCTCCGGGACGGTGAACACCGGGGAGCTGTTTTTT. Its translation: CATSDSSGTVNTGELFF.

Details on this clonotype: A read error may explain this, as a much larger clone is one base away. DNA of the CDR3: TGTGCCAGCAGCTATAGCGGGAGGGGAGAGACCCAGTACTTC. The encoded protein is CASSYSGRGETQYF. The J gene is TRBJ2-5, the V gene TRBV7-2; 11 bases are shared with TRBD2. The CDR3 runs 14 residues. The J segment lost 4 bases and the V segment lost 4 bases, leaving 2 bases of the junction unmatched. CDR1 and CDR2 (germline): SGHTA, FQGNSA.

This clonotype has ten or more counts. The V gene is TRBV20-1, the J gene TRBJ1-6; TRBD1 matches at 10 bases. CDR3 length equals 15 residues. CDR1 is DFQATT, CDR2 SNEGSKA, per germline (reference sequence). The V and J ends lost 4 bases and 13 bases, in that order; junction bases with no gene match: 13. As DNA, the CDR3 is TGCAGTGCTACTTCTAACGGGGACAGGGGTTGGCCCCTCCACTTT. Its protein product is CSATSNGDRGWPLHF.

The V call is TRBV7-9, the J call TRBJ1-1, with no clear D. V dropped 0 bases and J dropped 6 bases, with 11 bases sitting between them. The CDR3 is 14 residues long. Germline loops: CDR1 SEHNR, CDR2 FQNEAQ (reference sequence). The CDR3 region is CASSLAGGSPEAFF. The CDR3 bases are TGTGCCAGCAGCTTAGCGGGAGGGAGCCCTGAAGCTTTCTTT.

V gene TRBV29-1 combines with J gene TRBJ1-1; no definite D call. Germline V CDR1 and CDR2: SQVTM, ANQGSEA. Trimming removed 5 bases at V and 1 base at J, with 8 bases between. This CDR3 region has 12 residues. The CDR3 DNA follows: TGCAGCGTTTCAGGAGGGAACACTGAAGCTTTCTTT. It is translated as CSVSGGNTEAFF.

The rearrangement uses TRBV19 and TRBJ1-5; TRBD1 matches at 9 bases. V lost 5 bases, J lost 1 base, and 6 bases stayed unmatched. The germline gives CDR1 LNHDA, CDR2 SQIVND (reference sequence). The CDR3 consists of 16 residues. This CDR3 reads CASSLGTGTSNQPQHF. DNA for the CDR3: TGTGCCAGTAGTCTCGGGACAGGGACGAGCAATCAGCCCCAGCATTTT. Filled out from reference TRBV19 and TRBJ1-5, the complete variable domain reads DGGITQSPKYLFRKEGQNVTLSCEQNLNHDAMYWYRQDPGQGLRLIYYSQIVNDFQKGDIAEGYSVSREKKESFPLTVTSAQKNPTAFYLCASSLGTGTSNQPQHFGDGTRLSIL.

This clonotype was detected many times. The chain couples TRBV6-5 to TRBJ2-2, with D perhaps matching TRBD2 (6 bases). Germline CDR1 reads MNHEY; CDR2 reads SVGAGI. The CDR3 extends over 16 amino acids. The ends were cut back, 0 bases at V and 4 bases at J, with 12 bases in the middle. CDR3 sequence: CASSYSWQGGTGELFF. The CDR3 bases are TGTGCCAGCAGTTACTCGTGGCAGGGAGGCACCGGGGAGCTGTTTTTT.

In its sample, this clonotype was seen many times. The chain joins TRBV5-1 to TRBJ2-7, with 9 nucleotides matching TRBD1. CDR1 and CDR2 from the germline V gene are SGHRS and YFSETQ. The CDR3 extends over 16 amino acids. With 2 bases clipped from V and 5 bases from J, the junction kept 11 bases outside the gene matches. Here the CDR3 reads CASSLPEPGQGHEQYF. The CDR3 DNA is TGCGCCAGCAGCTTACCAGAACCGGGACAGGGCCACGAGCAGTACTTC.

The chain combines TRBV10-3 with TRBJ1-2; D gene ambiguous. V lost 4 bases, J lost 5 bases, and 17 bases lay in between. The CDR3 sequence is 15 residues long. Germline-derived CDR1 and CDR2 are ENHRY and SYGVKD. The CDR3 sequence: CAISASLPGSYGYTF. CDR3 coding DNA: TGTGCCATCAGTGCTAGTCTACCTGGATCGTATGGCTACACCTTC.

This clonotype was detected ten times or more. This chain uses TRBV11-3 with TRBJ1-1; TRBD1 agrees at 8 bases. Per the germline V gene, CDR1 is SGHNT and CDR2 is YENEEA. The CDR3 sequence is 16 residues long. V was pared by 0 bases and J by 6 bases, with 9 bases of the junction left unmatched. The CDR3 DNA is TGTGCCAGCAGCTTAGAGCTGACAGGGGTTGGATCTGAAGCTTTCTTT. This translates into CASSLELTGVGSEAFF.

The V call is TRBV29-1, the J call TRBJ1-2; no firm D call. Germline assignment: CDR1 SQVTM and CDR2 ANQGSEA. V gave up 5 bases and J gave up 5 bases, with 18 bases separating them. The CDR3 spans 14 residues. In DNA form, the CDR3 reads TGCAGCGTTAGCGGATGGAATGAGCAGTATGGCTACACCTTC. This codes for CSVSGWNEQYGYTF. Full variable domain (remainder filled in from reference TRBV29-1 and TRBJ1-2): SAVISQKPSRDICQRGTSLTIQCQVDSQVTMMFWYRQQPGQSLTLIATANQGSEATYESGFVIDKFPISRPNLTFSTLTVSNMSPEDSSIYLCSVSGWNEQYGYTFGSGTRLTVV.